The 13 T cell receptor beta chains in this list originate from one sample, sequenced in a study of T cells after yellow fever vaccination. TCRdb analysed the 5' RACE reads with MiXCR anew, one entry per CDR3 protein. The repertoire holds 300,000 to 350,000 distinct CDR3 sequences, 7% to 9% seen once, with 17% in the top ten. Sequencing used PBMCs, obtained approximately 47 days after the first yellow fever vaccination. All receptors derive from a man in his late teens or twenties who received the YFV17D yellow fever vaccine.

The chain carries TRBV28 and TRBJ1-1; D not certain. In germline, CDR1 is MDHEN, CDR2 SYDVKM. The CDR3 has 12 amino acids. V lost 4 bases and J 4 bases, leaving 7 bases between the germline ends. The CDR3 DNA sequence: TGTGCCAGCAGTTCCTCCCCCACTGAAGCTTTCTTT. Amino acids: CASSSSPTEAFF. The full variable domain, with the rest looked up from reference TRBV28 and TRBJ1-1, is DVKVTQSSRYLVKRTGEKVFLECVQDMDHENMFWYRQDPGLGLRLIYFSYDVKMKEKGDIPEGYSVSREKKERFSLILESASTNQTSMYLCASSSSPTEAFFGQGTRLTVV.

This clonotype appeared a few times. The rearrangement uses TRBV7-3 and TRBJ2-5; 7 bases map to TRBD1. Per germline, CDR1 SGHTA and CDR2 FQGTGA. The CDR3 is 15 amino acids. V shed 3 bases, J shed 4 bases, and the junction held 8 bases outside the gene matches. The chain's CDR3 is CASSFLPRQGETQYF. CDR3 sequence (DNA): TGTGCCAGCAGCTTTCTCCCCAGACAGGGAGAGACCCAGTACTTC.

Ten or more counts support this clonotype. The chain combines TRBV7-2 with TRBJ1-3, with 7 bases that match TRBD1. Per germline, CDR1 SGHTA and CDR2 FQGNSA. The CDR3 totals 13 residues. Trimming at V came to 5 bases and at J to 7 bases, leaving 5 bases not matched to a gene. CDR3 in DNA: TGTGCCAGCAGCGCGGGCAGGGGGAACACCATATATTTT. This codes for CASSAGRGNTIYF.

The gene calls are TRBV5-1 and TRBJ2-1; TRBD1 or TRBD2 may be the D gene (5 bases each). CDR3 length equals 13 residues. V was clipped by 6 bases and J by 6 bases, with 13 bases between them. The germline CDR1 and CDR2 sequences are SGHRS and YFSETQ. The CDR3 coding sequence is TGCGCCAGCACCCCGGGGACGGGCAATGAGCAGTTCTTC. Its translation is CASTPGTGNEQFF.

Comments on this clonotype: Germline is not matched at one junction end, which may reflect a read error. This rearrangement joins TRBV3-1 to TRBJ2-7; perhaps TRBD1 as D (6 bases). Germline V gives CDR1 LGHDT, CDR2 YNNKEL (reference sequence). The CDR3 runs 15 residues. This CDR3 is CASSQGLVGSQGIHF. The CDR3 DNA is TGTGCCAGCAGCCAAGGATTGGTGGGAAGTCAGGGGATCCACTTC.

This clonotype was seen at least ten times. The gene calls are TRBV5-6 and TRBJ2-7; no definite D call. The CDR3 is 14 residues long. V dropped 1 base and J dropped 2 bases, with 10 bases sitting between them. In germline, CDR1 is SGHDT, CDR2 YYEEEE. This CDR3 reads CASSLHLDTYEQYF. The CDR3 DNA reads TGTGCCAGCAGCTTGCATCTGGATACCTACGAGCAGTACTTC. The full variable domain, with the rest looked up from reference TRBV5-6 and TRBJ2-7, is DAGVTQSPTHLIKTRGQQVTLRCSPKSGHDTVSWYQQALGQGPQFIFQYYEEEERQRGNFPDRFSGHQFPNYSSELNVNALLLGDSALYLCASSLHLDTYEQYFGPGTRLTVT.

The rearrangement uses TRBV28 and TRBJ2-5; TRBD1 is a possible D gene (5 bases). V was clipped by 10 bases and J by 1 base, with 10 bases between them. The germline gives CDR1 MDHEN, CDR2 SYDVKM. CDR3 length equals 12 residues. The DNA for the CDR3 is TGTGCCACCTCGACAGCCCAAGAGACCCAGTACTTC. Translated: CATSTAQETQYF.

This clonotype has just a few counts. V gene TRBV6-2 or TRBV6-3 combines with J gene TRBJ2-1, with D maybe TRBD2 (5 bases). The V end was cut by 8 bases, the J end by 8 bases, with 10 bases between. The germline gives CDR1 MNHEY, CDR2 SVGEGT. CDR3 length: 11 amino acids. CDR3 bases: TGTGCCAGCGTTTCGGGGTATGAGCAGTTCTTC. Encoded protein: CASVSGYEQFF.

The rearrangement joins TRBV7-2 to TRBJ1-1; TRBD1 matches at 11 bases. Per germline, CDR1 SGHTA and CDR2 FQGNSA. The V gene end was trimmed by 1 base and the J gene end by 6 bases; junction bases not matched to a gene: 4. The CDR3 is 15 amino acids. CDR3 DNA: TGTGCCAGCAGCTTAGTTGGGGGACAGGGGGCTGAAGCTTTCTTT. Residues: CASSLVGGQGAEAFF.

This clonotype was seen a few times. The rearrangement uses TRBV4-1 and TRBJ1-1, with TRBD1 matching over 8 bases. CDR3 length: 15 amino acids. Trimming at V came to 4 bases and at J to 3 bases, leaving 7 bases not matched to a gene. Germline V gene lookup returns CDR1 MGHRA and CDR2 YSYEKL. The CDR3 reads CASSLRQGQDTEAFF. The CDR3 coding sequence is TGCGCCAGCAGCCTGAGACAGGGGCAGGACACTGAAGCTTTCTTT.

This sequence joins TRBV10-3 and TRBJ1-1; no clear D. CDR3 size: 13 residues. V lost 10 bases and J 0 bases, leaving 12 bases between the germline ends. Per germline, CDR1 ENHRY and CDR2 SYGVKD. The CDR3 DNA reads TGTGCCAGTAATGACAACCTGAACACTGAAGCTTTCTTT. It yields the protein CASNDNLNTEAFF.

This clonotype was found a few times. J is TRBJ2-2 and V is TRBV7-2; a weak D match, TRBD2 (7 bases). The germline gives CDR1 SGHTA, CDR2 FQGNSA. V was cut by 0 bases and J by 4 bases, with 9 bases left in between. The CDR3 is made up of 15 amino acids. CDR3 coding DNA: TGTGCCAGCAGCTTAGCCGGGGGGCTCACCGGGGAGCTGTTTTTT. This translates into CASSLAGGLTGELFF.

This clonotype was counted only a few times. CDR3 amino acids: CSARAMDHSYNSPLHF. Written as DNA, the CDR3 is TGCAGTGCTAGAGCGATGGACCACTCCTATAATTCACCCCTCCACTTT. The chain links TRBV20-1 to TRBJ1-6, with no clear D. CDR1 is DFQATT and CDR2 is SNEGSKA in the germline V gene (reference sequence). Trimming removed 1 base from V and 0 bases from J, with 10 bases in between. The CDR3 covers 16 residues.